The present entry profiles one TCR beta chain with its context. This clone's antigen is unknown. No quality values exist for individual bases; no much larger clone is one base distant. Genomic DNA was extracted from sorted cells for sequencing of the TCRbeta CDR3 region. The immunoSEQ Assay was used for sequencing of TCRbeta CDR3 regions. The source is immuneACCESS, and TCRdb retained only in-frame sequences with V and J called. Part of the clones is not carried over; for the studies checked, unresolved V genes explain less than half of this, and the remainder is unexplained. The sample table records some 86,000 clones; more than 85% of these occur just once. The top ten constitute more than 5.5% of the sample. Patients with autoimmune disease history or receiving systemic immunosuppression were excluded from the trial. Peripheral blood for TCR sequencing was collected from all dose cohorts at baseline, on cycle 4 day 1, and on cycle 7 day 1. The samples were taken from a phase I, first-in-human, multicenter, open-label dose-escalation trial of ivuxolimab. Adults with locally advanced or metastatic head and neck squamous cell, hepatocellular, melanoma or renal cell carcinoma were enrolled in the trial. Before TCR sequencing, CD4+ and CD8+ T cells were separately sorted from peripheral blood.

Clipping removes 5 bases from V and 2 bases from J, with 5 as the unmatched junction base count. Reading from cysteine to phenylalanine, the CDR3 counts 16 amino acids. Only the CDR3 DNA stays, 48 bases, in frame from base 1. Sequences SGHNT (CDR1) and YENEEA (CDR2) are obtained from the germline V gene. The sample originates from a study of OX40 agonist ivuxolimab in advanced cancers. In terms of the full investigation: The costimulatory receptor OX40 (CD134) was targeted by ivuxolimab, a fully human IgG2 agonistic monoclonal antibody. Intravenous ivuxolimab was administered to patients every 2 weeks at six dose levels: 0.01, 0.1, 0.3, 1.5, 3 and 10 mg/kg. Of the roughly 52 dose-escalation patients, hepatocellular carcinoma was present in some 19, melanoma in around 15, renal cell carcinoma in 9 and head and neck cancer in 9. The dose-escalation cohort was 82.7% male with a mean age of about 60 years, ranging from roughly 20 to 80. Patients were allowed to have had prior anti-PD-1, anti-PD-L1 or anti-CTLA-4 therapy, and 40% of the dose-escalation patients had previously received checkpoint inhibitors. Partial responses occurred in three dose-escalation patients: two with cutaneous melanoma and one with hepatocellular carcinoma. Peripheral TCRbeta sequencing aimed to test whether ivuxolimab altered TCR sequence diversity and caused clonal T-cell expansion. The monotherapy dose-escalation portion (N = 52 patients) of the phase I ivuxolimab trial is reported in the paper.

What the work shows at the level of the full study, not this receptor alone: After ivuxolimab, CD8+ T cells had more expanded clones than CD4+ T cells on average. At doses of 0.1 to 3.0 mg/kg, clonal expansion of both CD4+ and CD8+ blood T cells was observed from baseline to week 6. In the 0.1-3.0 mg/kg groups, partial responders were among the patients with the lowest normalized peripheral clonal expansion, particularly in CD8+ T cells. Low levels of normalized T-cell clonal expansion were also seen in some patients who did not respond. The antigen specificity of the peripheral T cells that underwent clonal expansion was not determined.

This chain is built from TRBV11-3 and TRBJ2-3; TRBD2 fits 12 bases in the junction. The receptor comes from an adult with an advanced solid tumor such as melanoma, head and neck, liver or kidney cancer. The sequencing here drew on CD4+ or CD8+ T cells sorted from blood, taken in a trial of the OX40 agonist ivuxolimab. The base sequence is TGTGCCAGCAGCCCGGGACTAGCGGGCTACACAGATACGCAGTATTTT. This codes for CASSPGLAGYTDTQYF. With the rest looked up from the reference TRBV11-3 and TRBJ2-3 genes rather than sequenced, the full variable domain is EAGVVQSPRYKIIEKKQPVAFWCNPISGHNTLYWYLQNLGQGPELLIRYENEEAVDDSQLPKDRFSAERLKGVDSTLKIQPAELGDSAVYLCASSPGLAGYTDTQYFGPGTRLTVL.